This TCR beta chain was profiled in a study of PD-1 blockade in classical Hodgkin lymphoma. Specified time point: cycle 4 day 1 (C4D1), after 6 weeks of nivolumab. Brentuximab vedotin exposure varied among the patients, all of whom had relapsed after autologous stem cell transplantation. Investigators isolated CD4+ T cells from thawed PBMCs through magnetic negative selection. After removal of 1 base from V and 4 bases from J, the junction contained 1 base not matched to a gene. Germline V gene data show CDR1 as MDHEN and CDR2 as SYDVKM. The CDR3 sequence is 15 residues long. Using immunoSEQ multiplex PCR, the repertoire was profiled, and TCRdb retains in-frame clones only, with some absent. This table holds approximately 28,000 clones, 70% to 80% found once.

The chain couples TRBV28 to TRBJ2-2, with 9 bases aligning to TRBD2. The receptor was isolated from a human donor with classical Hodgkin lymphoma. Source: CD4+ T cells from blood, taken before the fourth cycle of nivolumab. CDR3 DNA sequence: TGTGCCAGCAGTTTATCACTAGCGGGCACCGGGGAGCTGTTTTTT. Translation gives CASSLSLAGTGELFF.